This TCR beta chain was sequenced in a study of blood T cell repertoires in COVID-19. For the study at large: Samples of COVID-19 (acute and convalescent) were obtained from the United States, Italy and Spain.

Only in-frame clones appear in the TCRdb table, and some are missing; sequencing was by immunoSEQ multiplex PCR. The table shows 25,000 to 30,000 clones, with 65% to 90% occurring only once. Germline V gene sequence: CDR1 LNHDA, CDR2 SQIVND (reference sequence). The CDR3 is 18 residues long. The V and J ends lost 3 bases and 2 bases respectively, with 22 bases between them. Sequencing was carried out using peripheral blood. The sequence came from a human donor in a cohort sampled during active COVID-19. This rearrangement joins TRBV19 to TRBJ1-2; perhaps TRBD1 as D (5 bases). The CDR3 protein is CASSMRQSGGHQNYGYTF. The CDR3 bases are TGTGCCAGTAGTATGCGTCAATCGGGGGGTCATCAAAACTATGGCTACACCTTC. The whole variable domain, filled in from reference TRBV19 and TRBJ1-2, reads DGGITQSPKYLFRKEGQNVTLSCEQNLNHDAMYWYRQDPGQGLRLIYYSQIVNDFQKGDIAEGYSVSREKKESFPLTVTSAQKNPTAFYLCASSMRQSGGHQNYGYTFGSGTRLTVV.